This passage covers 20 T cell receptor beta chains from one sample sequenced in a study of blood T cell repertoires in COVID-19. The repertoire was sequenced with immunoSEQ multiplex PCR; TCRdb's copy has only in-frame clones and lacks some. This sample has over 200,000 clones, with 75% to 90% found just once. Sequenced: PBMCs or T cells enriched from blood (not recorded which). The receptors were sampled from a man aged 25 to 45 who had recovered from COVID-19.

The CDR3 nucleotides read TGCGCCAGCAGCTTGGACAGTATGAATCAGCCCCAGCATTTT. Its translation is CASSLDSMNQPQHF. The chain links TRBV5-1 to TRBJ1-5; D remains unclear. The germline CDR1 and CDR2 sequences are SGHRS and YFSETQ. Trimming stripped 0 bases from V and 4 bases from J, with 8 bases between. The CDR3 runs to 14 residues.

V gene TRBV29-1 combines with J gene TRBJ1-2, with D possibly being TRBD1 (5 bases). This CDR3 is 11 amino acids long. V was cut by 2 bases and J by 4 bases, with 5 bases left in between. Germline loops: CDR1 SQVTM, CDR2 ANQGSEA. The CDR3 sequence is CSVERGYGYTF. The CDR3 DNA sequence: TGCAGCGTTGAAAGGGGCTATGGCTACACCTTC.

The chain recombines TRBV4-1 with TRBJ2-7; D gene uncertain. The CDR3 is made up of 16 amino acids. Germline V CDR1 and CDR2: MGHRA, YSYEKL. V was pared by 0 bases and J by 4 bases, with 16 bases between. CDR3 protein: CASSQDWAAGFYEQYF. CDR3 sequence (DNA): TGCGCCAGCAGCCAAGATTGGGCCGCCGGCTTTTACGAGCAGTACTTC.

The chain combines TRBV4-3 with TRBJ1-5; 9 bases are shared with TRBD1. This CDR3 contains 17 residues. Germline assignment: CDR1 LGHNA and CDR2 YSLEER. V shed 2 bases, J shed 2 bases, and the junction held 7 bases outside the gene matches. The chain's CDR3 is CASSQYRGRGGNQPQHF. The CDR3 nucleotides are TGCGCCAGCAGCCAATACAGGGGGCGAGGCGGCAATCAGCCCCAGCATTTT.

V and J are TRBV5-1 and TRBJ2-3; no definite D call. The CDR3 sequence is 13 residues long. Trimming removed 4 bases at V and 2 bases at J, with 8 bases between. Per germline, CDR1 SGHRS and CDR2 YFSETQ. The CDR3 DNA is TGCGCCAGCAGCCCCCTAATCACAGATACGCAGTATTTT. The encoded protein is CASSPLITDTQYF. The full variable domain, with the rest looked up from reference TRBV5-1 and TRBJ2-3, is KAGVTQTPRYLIKTRGQQVTLSCSPISGHRSVSWYQQTPGQGLQFLFEYFSETQRNKGNFPGRFSGRQFSNSRSEMNVSTLELGDSALYLCASSPLITDTQYFGPGTRLTVL.

The V and J genes are TRBV29-1 and TRBJ2-3; D gene ambiguous. Germline V gene sequence: CDR1 SQVTM, CDR2 ANQGSEA. The CDR3 sequence is 12 residues long. V shed 7 bases and J shed 0 bases, with 8 bases lying between them. DNA for the CDR3: TGCAGCGACAGCACCAGCACAGATACGCAGTATTTT. As protein: CSDSTSTDTQYF.

The chain uses TRBV5-8 and TRBJ2-7, with 14 bases that match TRBD2. Germline CDR1 SGHTS, CDR2 YDEGEE. This CDR3 has 15 residues. Trimming cost V 5 bases and J 5 bases; bases outside gene matches: 6. The DNA of the CDR3 is TGTGCCAGCAGAGGGACTAGCGGGAGTATCCACGAGCAGTACTTC. Amino acids: CASRGTSGSIHEQYF.

This clone has just one count. One end of the junction is discordant with germline, which a read error may explain. The chain employs TRBV10-3 and TRBJ1-6, with D hard to call. The germline V gene encodes CDR1 ENHRY and CDR2 SYGVKD. The CDR3 has 13 amino acids. The CDR3 spells CATSPGLDSPLHF. For the CDR3, the DNA is TGTGCCACCAGTCCGGGTCTCGATTCACCCCTCCACTTT.

The chain carries TRBV11-2 and TRBJ2-7, with 8 positions matching TRBD1. CDR3 length: 14 amino acids. Germline CDR1 and CDR2: SGHAT and FQNNGV. V lost 6 bases, J lost 4 bases, and 8 bases stayed unmatched. In DNA form, the CDR3 reads TGTGCCAGCAGACAGACAGGGGCAGTTTACGAGCAGTACTTC. Amino acids: CASRQTGAVYEQYF.

This clone has only one observation. The chain recombines TRBV24-1 with TRBJ2-1; 8 bases line up with TRBD2. Germline loops: CDR1 KGHDR, CDR2 SFDVKD. The V gene end was trimmed by 3 bases and the J gene end by 2 bases; junction bases not matched to a gene: 5. The CDR3 contains 16 residues. CDR3 protein: CATSDVTSVAYNEQFF. The CDR3 region has the DNA TGTGCCACCAGTGATGTGACTAGCGTAGCCTACAATGAGCAGTTCTTC.

The gene calls are TRBV12-2 and TRBJ1-3. TRBV12-2 is a listed pseudogene. There are 13 residues in the CDR3. The chain's CDR3 is CASRSLPGNTIYF. Here the CDR3 DNA reads TGTGCAAGTCGCTCCCTACCTGGAAACACCATATATTTT.

The J gene is TRBJ1-1, the V gene TRBV19, with TRBD1 matching over 7 bases. J lost 3 bases, V lost 3 bases, and 7 bases had no gene match. This CDR3 has 15 amino acids. Germline V gives CDR1 LNHDA, CDR2 SQIVND (reference sequence). The CDR3 protein is CASSIRQGLDTEAFF. The CDR3 DNA reads TGTGCCAGTAGTATCCGACAGGGATTGGACACTGAAGCTTTCTTT.

The chain carries TRBV4-3 and TRBJ2-4, with a tentative D call TRBD2 (5 bases). The length of the CDR3 is 16 residues. V was shortened by 1 base and J by 4 bases, with 14 bases between the two germline ends. Germline CDR1 reads LGHNA; CDR2 reads YSLEER. In DNA form, the CDR3 reads TGCGCCAGCAGCCAAGCATCAGGAGCGGTGAAAAACATTCAGTACTTC. The encoded protein is CASSQASGAVKNIQYF.

The chain uses TRBV6-5 and TRBJ2-7; D is perhaps TRBD1 (6 bases). Trimming pared 4 bases from V and 2 bases from J, leaving 12 bases between. The CDR3 is 14 amino acids. Germline CDR1 MNHEY, CDR2 SVGAGI. CDR3 coding DNA: TGTGCCAGCAGTTTATCGGGACAAACCTACGAGCAGTACTTC. Translation: CASSLSGQTYEQYF.

This clone is a singleton in its sample. V gene TRBV7-8 combines with J gene TRBJ2-1; perhaps TRBD1 as D (6 bases). Per germline, CDR1 SGHVS and CDR2 FQNEAQ. The CDR3 length is 15 residues. Trimming removed 1 base at V and 4 bases at J, with 11 bases between. As DNA, the CDR3 is TGTGCCAGCAGCTTAGAGGTGGGGGCTTACAATGAGCAGTTCTTC. Translating gives CASSLEVGAYNEQFF.

The rearrangement uses TRBV4-3 and TRBJ2-5; D perhaps matches TRBD1 (5 bases). Trimming removed 1 base at V and 5 bases at J, with 17 bases between. Germline V gene data show CDR1 as LGHNA and CDR2 as YSLEER. The CDR3 sequence is 16 residues long. CDR3 DNA: TGCGCCAGCAGCCAAGGCATAAACAGGTGGCGGGAGACCCAGTACTTC. This codes for CASSQGINRWRETQYF.

The chain employs TRBV4-1 and TRBJ2-2; perhaps TRBD2 as D (6 bases). Per the germline V gene, CDR1 is MGHRA and CDR2 is YSYEKL. V shed 1 base and J shed 5 bases, with 23 bases lying between them. The CDR3 contains 19 residues. The CDR3 loop reads CASSQGSLRAGLGTGELFF. CDR3 bases: TGCGCCAGCAGCCAAGGGTCGCTACGGGCGGGGTTAGGAACCGGGGAGCTGTTTTTT.

This chain joins TRBV10-3 and TRBJ1-2, with 7 bases fitting TRBD1. This CDR3 is built from 20 residues. V trimming: 2 bases; J trimming: 6 bases; junction bases outside the gene matches: 24. Per the germline V gene, CDR1 is ENHRY and CDR2 is SYGVKD. The CDR3 protein is CAISEPLQGGGGVNYDGYTF. In DNA, the CDR3 is TGTGCCATCAGTGAGCCCCTCCAGGGGGGAGGTGGAGTGAACTATGATGGCTACACCTTC.

J is TRBJ1-4 and V is TRBV30; D is possibly TRBD1 (5 bases). The CDR3 consists of 14 residues. V was shortened by 3 bases and J by 4 bases, with 12 bases between the two germline ends. Per the germline V gene, CDR1 is GTSNPN and CDR2 is SVGIG (reference sequence). This CDR3 reads CAWRGQLFNEKLFF. CDR3 in DNA: TGTGCCTGGAGGGGGCAGCTCTTTAATGAAAAACTGTTTTTT.

The chain uses TRBV29-1 and TRBJ2-3; tentatively, D is TRBD1 (5 bases). CDR3 length: 14 amino acids. V gave up 8 bases and J gave up 4 bases, with 19 bases separating them. From germline, CDR1 is SQVTM and CDR2 ANQGSEA. CDR3 sequence (DNA): TGCAGCCCCCTCCGCGCAGGGCACCCAGATACGCAGTATTTT. Amino acid sequence: CSPLRAGHPDTQYF.